This T cell receptor beta chain originates from a study of blood T cell repertoires in COVID-19. The protocol was immunoSEQ multiplex PCR, while the TCRdb copy is restricted to in-frame clones and leaves out a portion. This sample yields 200,000 to 250,000 clones, of which about 90% are seen a single time; over 1.1% belongs to the top ten. In germline, CDR1 is SGDLS, CDR2 YYNGEE. The V and J ends lost 4 bases and 6 bases respectively, with 21 bases between them. The CDR3 is 16 amino acids. The TCR originated in a man older than 75 with acute or convalescent COVID-19. The chain employs TRBV9 and TRBJ2-3; a possible D gene is TRBD2 (6 bases). The sequencing input was peripheral blood. CDR3 bases: TGTGCCAGCAGCCCGAGGGGCGGGACGGCCAGTGATACGCAGTATTTT. Its protein is CASSPRGGTASDTQYF.